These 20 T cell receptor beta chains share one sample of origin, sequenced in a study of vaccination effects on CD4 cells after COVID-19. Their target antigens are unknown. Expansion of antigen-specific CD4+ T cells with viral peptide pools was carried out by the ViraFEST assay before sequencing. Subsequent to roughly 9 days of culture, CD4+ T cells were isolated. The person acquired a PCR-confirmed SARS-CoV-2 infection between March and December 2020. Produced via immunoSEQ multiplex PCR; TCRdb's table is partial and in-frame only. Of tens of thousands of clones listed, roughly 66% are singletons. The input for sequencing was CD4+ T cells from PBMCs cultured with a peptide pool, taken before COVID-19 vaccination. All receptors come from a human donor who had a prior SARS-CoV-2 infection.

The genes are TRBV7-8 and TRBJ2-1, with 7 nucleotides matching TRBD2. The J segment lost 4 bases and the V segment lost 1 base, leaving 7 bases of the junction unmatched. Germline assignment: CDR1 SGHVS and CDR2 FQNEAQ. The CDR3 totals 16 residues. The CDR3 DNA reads TGTGCCAGCAGCTTAGGGGCGGGGGTCTCTTACAATGAGCAGTTCTTC. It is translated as CASSLGAGVSYNEQFF.

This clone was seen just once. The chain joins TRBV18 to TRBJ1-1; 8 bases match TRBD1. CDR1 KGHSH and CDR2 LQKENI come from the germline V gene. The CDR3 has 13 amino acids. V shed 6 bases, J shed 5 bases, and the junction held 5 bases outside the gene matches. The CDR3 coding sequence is TGTGCCAGCTCCCCCAGGGGGCGGACTGAAGCTTTCTTT. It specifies CASSPRGRTEAFF.

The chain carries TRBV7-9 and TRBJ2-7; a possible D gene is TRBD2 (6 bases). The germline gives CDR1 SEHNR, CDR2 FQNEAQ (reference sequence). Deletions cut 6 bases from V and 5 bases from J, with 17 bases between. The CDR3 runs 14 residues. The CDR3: CASSRGRGGHEQYF. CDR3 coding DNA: TGTGCCAGCAGTCGGGGGAGAGGTGGCCACGAGCAGTACTTC.

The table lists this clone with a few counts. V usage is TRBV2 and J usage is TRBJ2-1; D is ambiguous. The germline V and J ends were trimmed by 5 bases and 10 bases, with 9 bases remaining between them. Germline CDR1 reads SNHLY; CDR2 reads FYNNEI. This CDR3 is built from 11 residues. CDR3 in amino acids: CASSRYGEQFF. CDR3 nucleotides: TGTGCCAGCAGTAGATACGGGGAGCAGTTCTTC. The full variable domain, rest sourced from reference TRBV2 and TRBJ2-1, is EPEVTQTPSHQVTQMGQEVILRCVPISNHLYFYWYRQILGQKVEFLVSFYNNEISEKSEIFDDQFSVERPDGSNFTLKIRSTKLEDSAMYFCASSRYGEQFFGPGTRLTVL.

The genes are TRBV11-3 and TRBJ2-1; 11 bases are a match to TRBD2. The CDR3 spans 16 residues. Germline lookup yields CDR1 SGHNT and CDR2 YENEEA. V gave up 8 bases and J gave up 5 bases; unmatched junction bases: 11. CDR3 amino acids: CASRSYGTSGNNEQFF. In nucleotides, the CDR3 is TGTGCCAGCCGATCGTACGGGACTAGCGGAAACAATGAGCAGTTCTTC.

CDR3 sequence (DNA): TGTGCCAGCAGCGTAGCCGGGACGGTACAAGAGACCCAGTACTTC. Its translation is CASSVAGTVQETQYF. The chain recombines TRBV9 with TRBJ2-5; the D gene could be TRBD1 or TRBD2 (5 bases each). There are 15 residues in the CDR3. The ends were cut back, 0 bases at V and 2 bases at J, with 11 bases in the middle. Germline CDR1 SGDLS, CDR2 YYNGEE.

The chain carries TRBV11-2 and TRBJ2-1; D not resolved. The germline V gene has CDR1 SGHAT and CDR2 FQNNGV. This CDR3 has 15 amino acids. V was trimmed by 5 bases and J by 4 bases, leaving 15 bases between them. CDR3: CASSTWAGEYNEQFF. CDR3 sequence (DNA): TGTGCCAGCAGCACCTGGGCCGGTGAATACAATGAGCAGTTCTTC.

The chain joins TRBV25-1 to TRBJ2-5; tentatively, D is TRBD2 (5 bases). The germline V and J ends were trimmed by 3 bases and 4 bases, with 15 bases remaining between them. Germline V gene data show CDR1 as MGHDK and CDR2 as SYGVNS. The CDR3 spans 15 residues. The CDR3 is CASSEFRGNRETQYF. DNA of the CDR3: TGTGCCAGCAGTGAGTTTAGAGGGAACCGAGAGACCCAGTACTTC.

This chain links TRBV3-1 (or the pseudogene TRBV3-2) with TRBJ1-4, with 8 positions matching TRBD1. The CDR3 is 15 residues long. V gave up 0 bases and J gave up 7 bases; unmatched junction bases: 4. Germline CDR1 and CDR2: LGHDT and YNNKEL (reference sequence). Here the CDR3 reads CASSQDRQGAEKLFF. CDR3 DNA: TGTGCCAGCAGCCAAGACAGGCAGGGGGCTGAAAAACTGTTTTTT.

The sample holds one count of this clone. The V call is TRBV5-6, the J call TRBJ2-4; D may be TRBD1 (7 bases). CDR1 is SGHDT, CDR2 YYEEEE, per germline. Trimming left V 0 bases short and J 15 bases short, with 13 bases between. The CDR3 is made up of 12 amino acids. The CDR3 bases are TGTGCCAGCAGCTTGGGACTAGGGGGCGGGTACTTC. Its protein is CASSLGLGGGYF.

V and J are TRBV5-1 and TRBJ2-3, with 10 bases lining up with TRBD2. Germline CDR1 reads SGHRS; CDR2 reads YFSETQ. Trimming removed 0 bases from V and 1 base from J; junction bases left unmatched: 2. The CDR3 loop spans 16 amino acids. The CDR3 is CASSLVLAGGTDTQYF. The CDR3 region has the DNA TGCGCCAGCAGCTTGGTGCTAGCGGGAGGCACAGATACGCAGTATTTT.

The CDR3 loop is CATSSQPNTEAFF. The DNA of the CDR3 is TGTGCCACCAGCAGTCAGCCGAACACTGAAGCTTTCTTT. The chain has TRBV15 and TRBJ1-1, with D uncertain. CDR1 and CDR2 from the germline V gene are LNHNV and YYDKDF (reference sequence). This CDR3 contains 13 residues. Trimming removed 3 bases from V and 1 base from J, with 6 bases in between.

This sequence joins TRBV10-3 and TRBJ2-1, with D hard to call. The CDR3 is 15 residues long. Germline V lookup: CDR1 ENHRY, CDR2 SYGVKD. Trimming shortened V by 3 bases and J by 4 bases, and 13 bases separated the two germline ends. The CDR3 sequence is CAISDSANRYNEQFF. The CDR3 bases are TGTGCCATCAGTGACTCCGCCAACCGATACAATGAGCAGTTCTTC.

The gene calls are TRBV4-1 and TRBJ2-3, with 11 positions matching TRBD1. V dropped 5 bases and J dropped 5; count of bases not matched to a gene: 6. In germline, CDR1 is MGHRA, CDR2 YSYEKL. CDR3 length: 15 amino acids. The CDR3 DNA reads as TGCGCCAGCAGCGAGGGGGACAGGGGGGGAGATACGCAGTATTTT. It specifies CASSEGDRGGDTQYF.

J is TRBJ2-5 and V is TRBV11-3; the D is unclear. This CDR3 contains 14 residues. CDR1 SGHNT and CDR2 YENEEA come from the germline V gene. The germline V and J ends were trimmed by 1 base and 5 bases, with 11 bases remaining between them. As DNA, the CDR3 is TGTGCCAGCAGCTTAGTAGGGTCACGGGAGACCCAGTACTTC. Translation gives CASSLVGSRETQYF.

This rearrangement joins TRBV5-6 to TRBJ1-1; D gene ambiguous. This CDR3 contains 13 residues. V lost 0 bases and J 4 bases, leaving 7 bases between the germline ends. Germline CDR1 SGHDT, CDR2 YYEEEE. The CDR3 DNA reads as TGTGCCAGCAGCTTGGTAAAGTCCACTGAAGCTTTCTTT. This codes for CASSLVKSTEAFF.

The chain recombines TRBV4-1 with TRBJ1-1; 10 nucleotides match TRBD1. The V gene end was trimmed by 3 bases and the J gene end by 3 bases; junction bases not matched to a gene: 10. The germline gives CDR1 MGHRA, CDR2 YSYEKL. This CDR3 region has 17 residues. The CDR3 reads CASSQGTGEVLYTEAFF. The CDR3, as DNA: TGCGCCAGCAGCCAGGGGACAGGGGAAGTTTTGTACACTGAAGCTTTCTTT.

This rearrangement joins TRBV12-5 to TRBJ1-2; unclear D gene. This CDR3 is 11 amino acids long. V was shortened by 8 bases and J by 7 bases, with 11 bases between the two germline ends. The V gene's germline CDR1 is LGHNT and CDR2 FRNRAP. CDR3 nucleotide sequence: TGTGCTAGTAGACATCCTGCTGGCTACACCTTC. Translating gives CASRHPAGYTF. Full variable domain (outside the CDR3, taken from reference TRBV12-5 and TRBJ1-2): DARVTQTPRHKVTEMGQEVTMRCQPILGHNTVFWYRQTMMQGLELLAYFRNRAPLDDSGMPKDRFSAEMPDATLATLKIQPSEPRDSAVYFCASRHPAGYTFGSGTRLTVV.

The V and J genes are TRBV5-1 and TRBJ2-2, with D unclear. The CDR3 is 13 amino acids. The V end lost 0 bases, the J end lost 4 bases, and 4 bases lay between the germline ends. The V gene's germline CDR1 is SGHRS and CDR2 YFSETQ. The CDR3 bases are TGCGCCAGCAGCTTGGACGGCACCGGGGAGCTGTTTTTT. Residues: CASSLDGTGELFF.

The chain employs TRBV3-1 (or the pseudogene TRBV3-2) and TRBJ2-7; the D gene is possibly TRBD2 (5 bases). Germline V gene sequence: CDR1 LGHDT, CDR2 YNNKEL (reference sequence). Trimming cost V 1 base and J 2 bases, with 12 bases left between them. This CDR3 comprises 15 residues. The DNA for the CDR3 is TGTGCCAGCAGCCAAGTCCCCGGGGAGACCTACGAGCAGTACTTC. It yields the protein CASSQVPGETYEQYF.